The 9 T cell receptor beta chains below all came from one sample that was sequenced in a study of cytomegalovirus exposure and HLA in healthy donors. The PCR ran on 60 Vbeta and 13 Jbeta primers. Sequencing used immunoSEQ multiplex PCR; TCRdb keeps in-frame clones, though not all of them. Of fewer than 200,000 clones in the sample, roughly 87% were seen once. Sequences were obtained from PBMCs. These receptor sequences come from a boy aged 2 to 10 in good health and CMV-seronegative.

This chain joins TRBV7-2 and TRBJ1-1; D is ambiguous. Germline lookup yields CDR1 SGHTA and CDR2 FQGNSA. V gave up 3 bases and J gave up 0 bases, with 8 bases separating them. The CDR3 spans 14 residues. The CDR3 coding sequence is TGTGCCAGCAGCTTGGCCGTGCTGAACACTGAAGCTTTCTTT. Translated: CASSLAVLNTEAFF. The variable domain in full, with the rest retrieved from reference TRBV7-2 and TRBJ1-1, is GAGVSQSPSNKVTEKGKDVELRCDPISGHTALYWYRQSLGQGLEFLIYFQGNSAPDKSGLPSDRFSAERTGGSVSTLTIQRTQQEDSAVYLCASSLAVLNTEAFFGQGTRLTVV.

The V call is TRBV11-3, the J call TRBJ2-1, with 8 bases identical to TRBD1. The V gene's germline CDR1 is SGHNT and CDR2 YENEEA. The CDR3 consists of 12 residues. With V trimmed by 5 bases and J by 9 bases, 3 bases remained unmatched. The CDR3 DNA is TGTGCCAGCAGCCCCACAGGGGGTGAGCAGTTCTTC. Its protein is CASSPTGGEQFF.

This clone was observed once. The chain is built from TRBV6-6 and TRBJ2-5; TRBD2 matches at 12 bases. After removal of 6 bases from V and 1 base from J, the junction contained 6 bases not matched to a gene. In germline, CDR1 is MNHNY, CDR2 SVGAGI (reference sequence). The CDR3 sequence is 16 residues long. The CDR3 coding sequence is TGTGCCAGCAGCCTTGGGACTAGCGGGTCCCAAGAGACCCAGTACTTC. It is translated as CASSLGTSGSQETQYF.

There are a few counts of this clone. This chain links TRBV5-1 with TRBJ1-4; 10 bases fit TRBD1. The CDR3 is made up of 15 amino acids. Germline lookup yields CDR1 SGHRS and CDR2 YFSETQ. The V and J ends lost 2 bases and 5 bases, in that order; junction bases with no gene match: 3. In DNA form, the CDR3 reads TGCGCCAGCAGCTTACTGACAGGGGGCAATGAAAAACTGTTTTTT. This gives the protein CASSLLTGGNEKLFF.

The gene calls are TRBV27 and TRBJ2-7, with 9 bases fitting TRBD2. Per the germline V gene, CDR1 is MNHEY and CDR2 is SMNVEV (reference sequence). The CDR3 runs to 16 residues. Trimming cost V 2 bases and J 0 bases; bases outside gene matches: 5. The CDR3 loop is CASSLLRAGGSYEQYF. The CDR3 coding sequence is TGTGCCAGCAGTTTACTTAGAGCGGGAGGCTCCTACGAGCAGTACTTC.

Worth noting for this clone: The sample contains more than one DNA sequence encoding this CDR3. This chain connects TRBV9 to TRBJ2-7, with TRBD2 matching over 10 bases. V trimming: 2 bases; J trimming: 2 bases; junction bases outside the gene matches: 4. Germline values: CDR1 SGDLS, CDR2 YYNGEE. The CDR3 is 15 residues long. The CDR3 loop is CASSVGSGGAYEQYF. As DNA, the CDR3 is TGTGCCAGCAGCGTGGGGAGCGGGGGGGCCTACGAGCAGTACTTC.

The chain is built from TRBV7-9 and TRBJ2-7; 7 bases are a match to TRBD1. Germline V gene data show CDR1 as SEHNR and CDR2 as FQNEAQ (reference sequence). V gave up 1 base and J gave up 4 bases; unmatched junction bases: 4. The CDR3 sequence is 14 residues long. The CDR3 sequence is CASSLDRGVYEQYF. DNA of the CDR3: TGTGCCAGCAGCTTAGACAGGGGTGTTTACGAGCAGTACTTC.

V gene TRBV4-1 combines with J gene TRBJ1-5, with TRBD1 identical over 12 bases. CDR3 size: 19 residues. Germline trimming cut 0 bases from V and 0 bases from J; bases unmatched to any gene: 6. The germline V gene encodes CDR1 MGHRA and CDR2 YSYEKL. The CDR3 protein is CASSQESGTGGSSNQPQHF. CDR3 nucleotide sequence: TGCGCCAGCAGCCAAGAATCTGGGACAGGGGGCTCTAGCAATCAGCCCCAGCATTTT.

The CDR3 DNA is TGTGCCAGCAGCGGACAGGGGAATATCTACGAGCAGTACTTC. It yields the protein CASSGQGNIYEQYF. The chain employs TRBV7-9 and TRBJ2-5; 9 nucleotides align to TRBD1. TRBJ2-7 explains the end of the DNA better; the J call may be wrong. Germline values: CDR1 SEHNR, CDR2 FQNEAQ (reference sequence). There are 14 residues in the CDR3.